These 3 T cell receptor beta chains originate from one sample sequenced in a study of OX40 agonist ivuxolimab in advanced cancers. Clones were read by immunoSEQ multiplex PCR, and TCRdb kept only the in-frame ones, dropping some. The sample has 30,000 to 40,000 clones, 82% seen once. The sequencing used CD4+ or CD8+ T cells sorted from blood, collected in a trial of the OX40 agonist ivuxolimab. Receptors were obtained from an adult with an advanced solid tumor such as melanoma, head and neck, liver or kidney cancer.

The CDR3 sequence: CASSGRTGRTEAFF. CDR3 DNA sequence: TGTGCCAGCAGTGGTCGCACAGGGCGGACTGAAGCTTTCTTT. The V gene is TRBV25-1, the J gene TRBJ1-1, with D maybe TRBD1 (6 bases). Trimming stripped 4 bases from V and 5 bases from J, with 14 bases between. This CDR3 has 14 amino acids. CDR1 and CDR2 from the germline V gene are MGHDK and SYGVNS. Full variable domain (remainder filled in from reference TRBV25-1 and TRBJ1-1): EADIYQTPRYLVIGTGKKITLECSQTMGHDKMYWYQQDPGMELHLIHYSYGVNSTEKGDLSSESTVSRIRTEHFPLTLESARPSHTSQYLCASSGRTGRTEAFFGQGTRLTVV.

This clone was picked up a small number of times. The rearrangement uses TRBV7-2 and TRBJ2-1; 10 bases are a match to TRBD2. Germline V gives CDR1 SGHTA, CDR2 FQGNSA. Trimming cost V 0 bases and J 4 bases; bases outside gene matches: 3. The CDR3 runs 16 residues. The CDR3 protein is CASSLAFSGRYNEQFF. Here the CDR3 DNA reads TGTGCCAGCAGCTTAGCATTTAGCGGGAGGTACAATGAGCAGTTCTTC.

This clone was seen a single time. The CDR3 nucleotides are TGTGCCAGCTCACCATCGGGACAGATCTACGAGCAGTACTTC. It codes for CASSPSGQIYEQYF. The rearrangement links TRBV18 to TRBJ2-7, with TRBD1 identical over 7 bases. This CDR3 region has 14 residues. From germline, CDR1 is KGHSH and CDR2 LQKENI. V lost 2 bases to trimming and J lost 3 bases; unmatched junction nucleotides: 4.